The 9 T cell receptor beta chains below all came from one sample that was sequenced in a study of blood T cell repertoires in COVID-19. Libraries were prepared by immunoSEQ multiplex PCR; TCRdb keeps only in-frame clonotypes and omits some of them. The repertoire holds roughly 99,000 clones, with 75% to 95% as singletons. Sample: peripheral blood. These receptors originate from a woman in her thirties with acute or convalescent COVID-19.

The rearrangement links TRBV6-2 or TRBV6-3 to TRBJ1-2, with 7 bases identical to TRBD1. Trimming took 0 bases from V and 4 from J; bases not matched to a gene: 5. This CDR3 comprises 15 residues. Germline V gives CDR1 MNHEY, CDR2 SVGEGT. Here the CDR3 reads CASSYSDRAVYGYTF. CDR3 in DNA: TGTGCCAGCAGTTACTCCGACAGGGCTGTCTATGGCTACACCTTC.

The chain recombines TRBV2 with TRBJ2-1; D may be TRBD2 (5 bases). The V gene lost 2 bases and the J gene lost 8 bases, with 7 bases spanning the gap. CDR1 is SNHLY, CDR2 FYNNEI, per germline. The CDR3 is 12 residues long. In DNA form, the CDR3 reads TGTGCCAGCAGTGAAACGGGGTATGAGCAGTTCTTC. Translating it yields CASSETGYEQFF.

The chain couples TRBV10-3 to TRBJ2-3; 7 bases align to TRBD2. V dropped 10 bases and J dropped 4; count of bases not matched to a gene: 11. CDR1 ENHRY and CDR2 SYGVKD come from the germline V gene. The CDR3 consists of 14 residues. The CDR3 here is CATTFGLAADTQYF. The CDR3 region has the DNA TGTGCCACCACCTTTGGCCTAGCGGCAGATACGCAGTATTTT.

The genes are TRBV20-1 and TRBJ1-5, with D unresolved. V was pared by 3 bases and J by 0 bases, with 9 bases between. This CDR3 contains 14 residues. From germline, CDR1 is DFQATT and CDR2 SNEGSKA (reference sequence). CDR3: CSASRDLSNQPQHF. Written as DNA, the CDR3 is TGCAGTGCTAGTCGAGATCTTAGCAATCAGCCCCAGCATTTT.

This clone was picked up one time. The chain couples TRBV7-3 to TRBJ1-1; tentatively, D is TRBD1 (5 bases). Trimming pared 4 bases from V and 1 base from J, leaving 10 bases between. The CDR3 totals 14 residues. CDR1 is SGHTA, CDR2 FQGTGA, per germline. The CDR3 sequence is CASSSSGSNTEAFF. The CDR3 DNA follows: TGTGCCAGCAGCTCGTCAGGGTCGAACACTGAAGCTTTCTTT.

This clone was counted a single time. J is TRBJ1-4 and V is TRBV28, with TRBD1 matching 8 bases. V lost 5 bases, J lost 0 bases, and 2 bases stayed unmatched. The CDR3 is 15 residues long. Germline CDR1 is MDHEN and CDR2 is SYDVKM. CDR3 in amino acids: CASSQTGATNEKLFF. The CDR3 nucleotides are TGTGCCAGCAGTCAGACAGGGGCAACTAATGAAAAACTGTTTTTT.

The chain employs TRBV19 and TRBJ1-6; no definite D call. Trimming removed 6 bases at V and 6 bases at J, with 15 bases between. The CDR3 extends over 15 amino acids. Looked up from germline, CDR1 is LNHDA and CDR2 is SQIVND (reference sequence). The CDR3 here is CASRDGVLGNSPLHF. The DNA for the CDR3 is TGTGCCAGTAGGGACGGGGTGCTCGGTAATTCACCCCTCCACTTT. The full variable domain, completed using reference TRBV19 and TRBJ1-6, is DGGITQSPKYLFRKEGQNVTLSCEQNLNHDAMYWYRQDPGQGLRLIYYSQIVNDFQKGDIAEGYSVSREKKESFPLTVTSAQKNPTAFYLCASRDGVLGNSPLHFGNGTRLTVT.

The rearrangement uses TRBV30 and TRBJ2-6, with 9 bases aligning to TRBD1. Per germline, CDR1 GTSNPN and CDR2 SVGIG (reference sequence). With 2 bases clipped from V and 1 base from J, the junction kept 9 bases outside the gene matches. The length of the CDR3 is 18 residues. CDR3 in DNA: TGTGCCTGGAGTAAGGGACAGGGCCGCTTTTCTGGGGCCAACGTCCTGACTTTC. Protein: CAWSKGQGRFSGANVLTF.

The chain carries TRBV29-1 and TRBJ2-2, with D possibly TRBD1 on 5 matching bases. The V end lost 6 bases, the J end lost 2 bases, and 7 bases lay between the germline ends. CDR3 length: 12 residues. The germline V gene has CDR1 SQVTM and CDR2 ANQGSEA. The CDR3 nucleotides are TGCAGCGTACAGGAAAACACCGGGGAGCTGTTTTTT. It specifies CSVQENTGELFF.